The TCR beta chain described here comes from a study of post-analysis software for immune sequencing data. Study-wide points: There were about five TRBV segments more frequent in patients than controls, and TRBV5-6, TRBV5-1 and TRBV20-1 were among them.

TCR beta libraries were prepared from cDNA with unique molecular identifiers. TCRdb re-called the PCR reads with MiXCR, one entry per CDR3 protein. The sample yields roughly 730,000 distinct CDR3 sequences, roughly 27% seen once. This CDR3 is 16 amino acids long. Deletions cut 0 bases from V and 4 bases from J, with 14 bases between. Germline lookup yields CDR1 SGHTA and CDR2 FQGNSA. Comment on this clonotype: Its antigen remains unidentified.

The sequence derives from a girl aged 5-17 years with multiple sclerosis. Input material: blood. The J gene is TRBJ2-3, the V gene TRBV7-2; weak D call: TRBD2 (6 bases). The CDR3 protein is CASSLAWRLVPDTQYF. The CDR3 bases are TGTGCCAGCAGCTTAGCGTGGAGACTAGTCCCAGATACGCAGTATTTT.